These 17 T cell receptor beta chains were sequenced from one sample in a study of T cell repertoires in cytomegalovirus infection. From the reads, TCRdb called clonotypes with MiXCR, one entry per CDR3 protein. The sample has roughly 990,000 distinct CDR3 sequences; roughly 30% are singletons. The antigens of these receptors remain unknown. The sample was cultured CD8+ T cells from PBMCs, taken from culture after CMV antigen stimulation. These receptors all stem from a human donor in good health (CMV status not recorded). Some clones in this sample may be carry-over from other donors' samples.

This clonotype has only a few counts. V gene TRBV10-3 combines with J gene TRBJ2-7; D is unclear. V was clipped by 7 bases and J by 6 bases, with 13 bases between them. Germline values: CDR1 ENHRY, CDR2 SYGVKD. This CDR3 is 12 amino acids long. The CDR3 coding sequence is TGTGCCATCACTCGATACGGGTCCGAGCAGTACTTC. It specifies CAITRYGSEQYF.

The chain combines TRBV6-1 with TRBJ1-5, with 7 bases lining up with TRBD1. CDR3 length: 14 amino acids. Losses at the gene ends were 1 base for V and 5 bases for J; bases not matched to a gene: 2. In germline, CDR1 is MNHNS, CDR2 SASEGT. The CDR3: CASSEGTGYQPQHF. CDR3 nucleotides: TGTGCCAGCAGTGAAGGGACAGGATATCAGCCCCAGCATTTT.

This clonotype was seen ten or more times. The CDR3 here is CASSSLPGQTFSGANVLTF. The DNA of the CDR3 is TGTGCCAGCAGCTCCCTACCGGGACAGACATTCTCTGGGGCCAACGTCCTGACTTTC. The V call is TRBV7-6, the J call TRBJ2-6; 7 nucleotides agree with TRBD1. The length of the CDR3 is 19 residues. Unmatched junction bases numbered 12, after V lost 4 bases and J lost 0 bases. CDR1 and CDR2 (germline): SGHVS, FNYEAQ.

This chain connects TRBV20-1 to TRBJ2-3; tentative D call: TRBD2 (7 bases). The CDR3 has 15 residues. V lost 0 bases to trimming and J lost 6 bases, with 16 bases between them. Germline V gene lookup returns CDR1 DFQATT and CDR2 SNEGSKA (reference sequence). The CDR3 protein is CSARDGRGEGDTQYF. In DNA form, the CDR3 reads TGCAGTGCTAGAGATGGGAGGGGGGAAGGGGATACGCAGTATTTT.

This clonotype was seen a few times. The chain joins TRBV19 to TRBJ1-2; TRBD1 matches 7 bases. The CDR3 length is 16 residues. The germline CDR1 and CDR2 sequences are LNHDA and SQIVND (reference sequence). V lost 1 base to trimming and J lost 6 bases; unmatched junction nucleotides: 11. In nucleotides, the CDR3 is TGTGCCAGTAGTATAGCCCCCTTTCGACAGGGCGATGGCTACACCTTC. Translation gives CASSIAPFRQGDGYTF.

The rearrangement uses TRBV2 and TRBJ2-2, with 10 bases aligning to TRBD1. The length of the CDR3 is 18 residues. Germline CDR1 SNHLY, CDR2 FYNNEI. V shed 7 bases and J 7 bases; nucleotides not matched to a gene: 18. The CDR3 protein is CASTLLPEGQGSVGELFF. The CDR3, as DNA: TGTGCCAGCACCCTACTCCCAGAGGGACAGGGGAGTGTCGGGGAGCTGTTTTTT.

The DNA of the CDR3 is TGTGCCAGCAGTTACTATCGAGCAGGGGAGTATGGCTACACCTTC. Translating gives CASSYYRAGEYGYTF. The chain uses TRBV6-5 and TRBJ1-2; possibly TRBD1 for D (6 bases). Trimming pared 1 base from V and 5 bases from J, leaving 14 bases between. The CDR3 loop spans 15 amino acids. Per germline, CDR1 MNHEY and CDR2 SVGAGI.

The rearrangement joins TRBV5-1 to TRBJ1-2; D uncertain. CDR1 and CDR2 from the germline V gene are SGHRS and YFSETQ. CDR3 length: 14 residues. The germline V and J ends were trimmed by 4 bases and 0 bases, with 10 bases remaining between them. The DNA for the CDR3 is TGCGCCAGCAGCGTCCCTGCTTCTAACTATGGCTACACCTTC. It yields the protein CASSVPASNYGYTF.

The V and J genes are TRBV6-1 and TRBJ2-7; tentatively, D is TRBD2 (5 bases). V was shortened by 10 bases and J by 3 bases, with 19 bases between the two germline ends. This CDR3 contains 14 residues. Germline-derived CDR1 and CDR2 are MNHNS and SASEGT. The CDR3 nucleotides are TGTGCCAACACAAGGGAGCGAGGGAGCTACGAGCAGTACTTC. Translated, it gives CANTRERGSYEQYF.

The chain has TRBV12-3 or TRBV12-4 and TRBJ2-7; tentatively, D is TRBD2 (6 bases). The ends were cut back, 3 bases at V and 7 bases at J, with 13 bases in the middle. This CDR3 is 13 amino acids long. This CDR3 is CASSFQVAGEQYF. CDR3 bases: TGTGCCAGCAGTTTCCAGGTTGCGGGAGAGCAGTACTTC.

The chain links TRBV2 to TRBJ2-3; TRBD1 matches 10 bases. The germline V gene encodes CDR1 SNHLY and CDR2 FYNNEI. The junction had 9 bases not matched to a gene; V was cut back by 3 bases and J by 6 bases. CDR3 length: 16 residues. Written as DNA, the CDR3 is TGTGCCAGCAGTGAGCGACCGGGACAGGGGCCCGATACGCAGTATTTT. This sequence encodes CASSERPGQGPDTQYF.

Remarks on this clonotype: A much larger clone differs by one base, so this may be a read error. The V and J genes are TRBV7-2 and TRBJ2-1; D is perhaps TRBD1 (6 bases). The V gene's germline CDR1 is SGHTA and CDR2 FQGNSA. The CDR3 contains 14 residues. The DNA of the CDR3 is TGTGCCAGCAGCTCGTCGCACTGGGACAATGGGCAGTTCTTC. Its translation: CASSSSHWDNGQFF. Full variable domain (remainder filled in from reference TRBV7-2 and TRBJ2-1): GAGVSQSPSNKVTEKGKDVELRCDPISGHTALYWYRQSLGQGLEFLIYFQGNSAPDKSGLPSDRFSAERTGGSVSTLTIQRTQQEDSAVYLCASSSSHWDNGQFFGPGTRLTVL.

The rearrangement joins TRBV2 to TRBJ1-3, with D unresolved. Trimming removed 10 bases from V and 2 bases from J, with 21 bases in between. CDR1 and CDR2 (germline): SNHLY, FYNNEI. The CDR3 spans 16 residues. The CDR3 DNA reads TGTGCCATCTTGGGGAGGGATCGGTCGGCTGGAAACACCATATATTTT. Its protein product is CAILGRDRSAGNTIYF.

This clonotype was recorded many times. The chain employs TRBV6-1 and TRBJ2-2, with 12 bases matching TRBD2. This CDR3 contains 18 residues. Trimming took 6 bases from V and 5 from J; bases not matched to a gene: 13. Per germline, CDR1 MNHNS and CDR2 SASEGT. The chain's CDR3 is CASSAIPSGGAVTGELFF. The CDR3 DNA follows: TGTGCCAGCAGCGCTATCCCTAGCGGGGGGGCGGTAACCGGGGAGCTGTTTTTT.

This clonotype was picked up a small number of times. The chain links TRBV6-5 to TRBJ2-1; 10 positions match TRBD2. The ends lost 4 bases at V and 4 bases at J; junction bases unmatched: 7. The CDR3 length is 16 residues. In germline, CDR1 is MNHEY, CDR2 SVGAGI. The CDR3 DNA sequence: TGTGCCAGCAGTTTTGGTCTAGCGGGGGATTACAATGAGCAGTTCTTC. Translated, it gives CASSFGLAGDYNEQFF.

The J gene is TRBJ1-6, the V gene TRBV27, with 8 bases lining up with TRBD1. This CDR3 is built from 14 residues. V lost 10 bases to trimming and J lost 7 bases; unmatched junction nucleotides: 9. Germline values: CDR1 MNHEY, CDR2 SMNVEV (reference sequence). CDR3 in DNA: TGTGCCACCAAGACAGGGGCGGCGAATTCACCCCTCCACTTT. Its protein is CATKTGAANSPLHF.

CDR3 residues: CASSGGGAGQPQHF. The CDR3 bases are TGTGCCAGCAGCGGGGGGGGCGCGGGGCAGCCCCAGCATTTT. The gene calls are TRBV9 and TRBJ1-5, with TRBD1 as a possible D gene (6 bases). V lost 3 bases and J 7 bases, leaving 14 bases between the germline ends. The CDR3 totals 14 residues. CDR1 is SGDLS, CDR2 YYNGEE, per germline.